In its sample, the clone carrying this TCR beta chain was seen a few times. Its cognate antigen is unknown. This CDR3 has 11 amino acids. In germline, CDR1 is WSHSY, CDR2 SAAADI. V was trimmed by 4 bases and J by 5 bases, leaving 4 bases between them. This record comes from a study of cytomegalovirus exposure and HLA in healthy donors. At the level of the study: Inside one of the first data releases sat about 85 million unique TCRs taken from HLA-typed donors.

The PCR employed 60 Vbeta primers together with 13 Jbeta primers. Assay used: immunoSEQ multiplex PCR; TCRdb lists only in-frame clones, some missing. The data show some 74,000 clones, around 64% seen once. Study observations and caveats: Researchers counted approximately 160 TCR beta chains as cytomegalovirus-associated. As was reported, the classifier diagnosed cytomegalovirus status with high specificity and sensitivity. Donors belonging to an Asian-associated ancestry cluster reportedly showed fewer N-insertions in productive TCRs than the approximately 680-donor mean, according to what a later analysis found.

The sequenced material came from PBMCs. The chain uses TRBV10-2 and TRBJ2-3; D remains unclear. The receptor comes from a man between 40 and 49 years old in good health and CMV-seropositive. This chain's CDR3 is CASSGGDTQYF. CDR3 DNA sequence: TGCGCCAGCAGTGGAGGAGATACGCAGTATTTT.